This T cell receptor (beta chain) was sequenced for a study of control samples from healthy donors and cancer patients. Trimming stripped 10 bases from V and 0 bases from J, with 18 bases between. The CDR3 runs to 15 residues. Germline V gives CDR1 SGHTA, CDR2 FQGNSA. Clones were read by immunoSEQ multiplex PCR, and TCRdb kept only the in-frame ones, dropping some. Of approximately 89,000 clones listed, about 89% are singletons. This clonotype was sampled from a man younger than 40 in good health. Source material: blood. The chain links TRBV7-2 to TRBJ1-1; D may be TRBD1 (5 bases). In DNA, the CDR3 is TGTGCCACCAATACAAGGGAGGGACTGAACACTGAAGCTTTCTTT. Translating it yields CATNTREGLNTEAFF.